This T cell receptor beta chain appears in the sequencing data of a study of Ad26.COV2.S vaccination and SARS-CoV-2 variants. Looking at the study overall: Of the COV1001 trial arms, the Ad26.COV2.S arm included the donor.

Treatment defined: roughly 20 received Ad26.COV2.S at low or high dose, single or two shots; about five received placebo; per-sample allocation not given. Day 63 after the first vaccine or placebo injection was the time point for sampling. In the vaccine, an Ad26 vector expressed the SARS-CoV-2 spike of the Wuhan strain. Only in-frame clones appear in the TCRdb table, and some are missing; sequencing was by immunoSEQ multiplex PCR. This sample has 400,000 to 500,000 clones, with 89% found just once. The source material was peripheral blood, sampled in a trial of Ad26.COV2.S vaccine versus placebo. The clonotype originates from a person aged 18 to 59 who received the Ad26.COV2.S COVID-19 vaccine or a placebo.

CDR3 bases: TGTGCCAGCAGCTTGTCCAGGGGTGACGAGCAGTACTTC. This codes for CASSLSRGDEQYF. The chain is built from TRBV5-4 and TRBJ2-7; maybe TRBD1 (6 bases). Germline V gene data show CDR1 as SGHNT and CDR2 as YYREEE (reference sequence). This CDR3 spans 13 amino acids. V was cut by 1 base and J by 5 bases, with 10 bases left in between. Based on the CDR3 plus reference TRBV5-4 and TRBJ2-7, the full variable domain is ETGVTQSPTHLIKTRGQQVTLRCSSQSGHNTVSWYQQALGQGPQFIFQYYREEENGRGNFPPRFSGLQFPNYSSELNVNALELDDSALYLCASSLSRGDEQYFGPGTRLTVT.